This entry is about one TCR beta chain. Its antigen is not known. The sample has other DNA sequences that encode this CDR3 too. The data were taken from a study of cytomegalovirus exposure and HLA in healthy donors. Study as a whole: The Caucasian-associated ancestry cluster contained about 80% of the approximately 430 genotyped donors. The study, taken as a whole, reports: A previous analysis found most TCR beta V segments productive roughly 90% or roughly 30% of the time. A later analysis linked a missense variant in DCLRE1C to the trimming of TCR beta V and J genes. In a later analysis, most CMV-associated TCR beta chains appeared HLA-restricted.

Germline CDR1 reads LGHNA; CDR2 reads YNFKEQ. The V segment lost 0 bases and the J segment 0 bases; nucleotides outside the gene matches: 18. The CDR3 runs 21 residues. With 60 Vbeta and 13 Jbeta primers, the PCR was carried out. Repertoires were generated with immunoSEQ multiplex PCR, while TCRdb's copy carries only in-frame clones and drops some. The data contain fewer than 300,000 clones, 75% to 90% of them singletons. This clonotype was obtained from a man aged 35-49 years in good health and CMV-seropositive. The sequencing sample was made of PBMCs. The rearrangement joins TRBV4-2 to TRBJ2-7, with 9 bases aligning to TRBD2. This chain's CDR3 is CASSQDKKRALAGTPSYEQYF. Written as DNA, the CDR3 is TGTGCCAGCAGCCAAGATAAGAAGAGGGCTCTAGCGGGGACTCCCTCCTACGAGCAGTACTTC.